Below are 16 T cell receptor beta chains sequenced from a single sample in a study of blood T cell repertoires in COVID-19. This table comes from immunoSEQ multiplex PCR, and its TCRdb copy is limited to in-frame clones, with some not included. The data hold about 110,000 clones, with 85% observed a single time. Sequencing was performed on peripheral blood. The receptors here all came from a human donor in a cohort sampled during active COVID-19.

The rearrangement links TRBV5-4 to TRBJ2-3; D is perhaps TRBD2 (6 bases). Germline CDR1 SGHNT, CDR2 YYREEE (reference sequence). This CDR3 comprises 14 residues. V lost 0 bases, J lost 10 bases, and 15 bases lay in between. The CDR3 protein is CASSLGRREKSQYF. The CDR3 coding sequence is TGTGCCAGCAGCTTGGGGAGGAGGGAGAAGTCGCAGTATTTT.

This chain joins TRBV7-9 and TRBJ2-4; no clear D. The J call is doubtful: the DNA matches TRBJ1-2 better. The CDR3 covers 12 residues. In germline, CDR1 is SEHNR, CDR2 FQNEAQ (reference sequence). The CDR3 nucleotides are TGTGCCAGCAGCTTTTTCGCGGAATTTTACACCTTC. Its protein is CASSFFAEFYTF.

The genes are TRBV14 and TRBJ1-2; 7 positions match TRBD1. The CDR3 runs 13 residues. Per germline, CDR1 SGHDN and CDR2 FVKESK. J was trimmed by 7 bases and V by 4 bases; bases with no gene match: 6. For the CDR3, the DNA is TGTGCCAGCAGCCCCGGGACAGCGGCTGGCTACACCTTC. It codes for CASSPGTAAGYTF.

The chain has TRBV4-2 and TRBJ1-2; 11 nucleotides line up with TRBD1. V shed 0 bases and J 8 bases; nucleotides not matched to a gene: 8. Germline CDR1 and CDR2: LGHNA and YNFKEQ. The CDR3 spans 16 residues. CDR3: CASSQDRDRGNAGYTF. The CDR3 region has the DNA TGTGCCAGCAGCCAAGATAGGGACAGGGGGAACGCGGGCTACACCTTC.

The chain carries TRBV12-5 and TRBJ2-3; 9 bases align to TRBD2. The CDR3 is 16 residues long. CDR1 is LGHNT and CDR2 is FRNRAP in the germline V gene. V shed 3 bases and J 1 base; nucleotides not matched to a gene: 5. DNA for the CDR3: TGTGCTAGTGGTTTCATGCGGGGGGGCGGCACAGATACGCAGTATTTT. Translated: CASGFMRGGGTDTQYF.

The genes are TRBV7-2 and TRBJ2-4; TRBD1 matches at 9 bases. In germline, CDR1 is SGHTA, CDR2 FQGNSA. Losses at the gene ends were 3 bases for V and 13 bases for J; bases not matched to a gene: 13. There are 15 residues in the CDR3. The CDR3 region is CASSLGTGTGLGQYF. DNA for the CDR3: TGTGCCAGCAGCTTGGGGACAGGGACGGGCTTGGGGCAGTACTTC.

This clone appeared a few times. The chain links TRBV6-5 to TRBJ2-1, with 13 bases lining up with TRBD2. The germline V gene has CDR1 MNHEY and CDR2 SVGAGI. The J segment lost 4 bases and the V segment lost 6 bases, leaving 3 bases of the junction unmatched. This CDR3 contains 15 residues. CDR3 DNA: TGTGCCAGCAGCACTAGCGGGGGGGCTTACAATGAGCAGTTCTTC. This sequence encodes CASSTSGGAYNEQFF.

The chain recombines TRBV6-4 with TRBJ1-1; weak D call: TRBD1 (6 bases). This CDR3 has 14 amino acids. Germline-derived CDR1 and CDR2 are MRHNA and SNTAGT. The germline V and J ends were trimmed by 7 bases and 2 bases, with 14 bases remaining between them. Here the CDR3 reads CASNQQGTNTEAFF. As DNA, the CDR3 is TGTGCCAGCAACCAACAGGGAACAAACACTGAAGCTTTCTTT.

The rearrangement links TRBV27 to TRBJ2-7; 10 bases fit TRBD2. Trimming took 6 bases from V and 2 from J; bases not matched to a gene: 7. The CDR3 covers 15 residues. From germline, CDR1 is MNHEY and CDR2 SMNVEV (reference sequence). This CDR3 is CASRASSGGPYEQYF. CDR3 coding DNA: TGTGCCAGCAGGGCTTCTAGCGGGGGCCCCTACGAGCAGTACTTC.

This rearrangement joins TRBV18 to TRBJ1-5, with unresolved D. Trimming removed 3 bases at V and 1 base at J, with 7 bases between. CDR1 is KGHSH, CDR2 LQKENI, per germline. There are 14 residues in the CDR3. DNA for the CDR3: TGTGCCAGCTCACCGCTAGACAGCAATCAGCCCCAGCATTTT. Translating gives CASSPLDSNQPQHF.

V and J are TRBV6-4 and TRBJ2-3; D is unresolved. CDR3 size: 13 residues. V was pared by 4 bases and J by 6 bases, with 11 bases between. Germline lookup yields CDR1 MRHNA and CDR2 SNTAGT. CDR3: CASSASPQDTQYF. The CDR3 nucleotides are TGTGCCAGCAGTGCATCCCCGCAGGATACGCAGTATTTT.

This clone was seen only once. CDR3 in DNA: TGTGCCAGCAGCGTAGGGGCACTAGCGGGGCCCACAGATACGCAGTATTTT. It is translated as CASSVGALAGPTDTQYF. V usage is TRBV9 and J usage is TRBJ2-3; TRBD2 agrees at 10 bases. CDR1 and CDR2 from the germline V gene are SGDLS and YYNGEE. J was trimmed by 2 bases and V by 0 bases; bases with no gene match: 6. The CDR3 runs 17 residues.

The chain uses TRBV24-1 and TRBJ2-2, with TRBD2 matching over 9 bases. The junction had 5 bases not matched to a gene; V was cut back by 10 bases and J by 0 bases. Germline V gene data show CDR1 as KGHDR and CDR2 as SFDVKD. This CDR3 comprises 15 residues. The CDR3 region has the DNA TGTGCCACTGAGACTAGCGGATCGAACACCGGGGAGCTGTTTTTT. Protein sequence: CATETSGSNTGELFF.

This clone was recorded only once. The chain is built from TRBV19 and TRBJ1-5, with D possibly TRBD1 on 6 matching bases. V lost 4 bases to trimming and J lost 6 bases, with 19 bases between them. The CDR3 runs to 16 residues. Germline V gene sequence: CDR1 LNHDA, CDR2 SQIVND (reference sequence). CDR3 residues: CASSTTGRGAVQPQHF. In nucleotides, the CDR3 is TGTGCCAGTAGTACCACGGGGCGGGGGGCGGTTCAGCCCCAGCATTTT.

The genes are TRBV6-6 and TRBJ2-4, with 9 bases lining up with TRBD1. The CDR3 runs to 15 residues. The trim removed 5 bases at V and 8 bases at J, leaving 10 bases unmatched. CDR1 and CDR2 (germline): MNHNY, SVGAGI (reference sequence). CDR3 bases: TGTGCCAGCAGTCACCCCTGGGACAGGGAGTACATTCAGTACTTC. Its translation is CASSHPWDREYIQYF.

The chain joins TRBV19 to TRBJ1-1; TRBD1 is a possible D gene (6 bases). The length of the CDR3 is 13 residues. Germline assignment: CDR1 LNHDA and CDR2 SQIVND (reference sequence). Trimming took off 7 bases at V and 9 bases at J, with 18 bases between the two ends. For the CDR3, the DNA is TGTGCCAGTACGCTTGTGTCAGGGGCGCAAGCTTTCTTT. Translating it yields CASTLVSGAQAFF.